The rows below give T cell receptor beta chains drawn from one sample of a study of cytomegalovirus exposure and HLA in healthy donors. This table comes from immunoSEQ multiplex PCR, and its TCRdb copy is limited to in-frame clones, with some not included. The sample holds about 140,000 clones, roughly 73% seen once. Sequencing was done on a sample of PBMCs. The receptors were gathered from a female donor in good health and CMV-seronegative. CDR3s include the opening cysteine and the closing phenylalanine or tryptophan. Each record gives: V gene, D gene, clone size, J gene, CDR3 protein, CDR3 DNA. D genes are given only for firm matches. Expanded clones are given a class, and other clones once, few, many or no size at all.

>TRBV2|NA|NA|TRBJ2-2
CASSERGTGELFF
TGTGCCAGCAGTGAAAGGGGAACCGGGGAGCTGTTTTTT
>TRBV27|TRBD1|NA|TRBJ2-1
CASRQPGQGDNEQFF
TGTGCCAGCAGACAGCCGGGACAGGGGGACAATGAGCAGTTCTTC
>TRBV25-1|NA|once|TRBJ1-1
CASSEFQGLGTEAFF
TGTGCCAGCAGTGAATTTCAGGGGCTTGGCACTGAAGCTTTCTTT
>TRBV7-6|TRBD1|NA|TRBJ2-3
CASSLGQGSTDTQYF
TGTGCCAGCAGCTTAGGACAGGGGAGCACAGATACGCAGTATTTT
>TRBV27|NA|NA|TRBJ1-2
CASGVRAYGYTF
TGTGCCTCAGGGGTTCGGGCGTATGGCTACACCTTC
>TRBV25-1|NA|once|TRBJ2-2
CASSESSSNTGELFF
TGTGCCAGCAGTGAATCGAGTTCGAACACCGGGGAGCTGTTTTTT
>TRBV27|NA|NA|TRBJ1-2
CASSFLVGGNYGYTF
TGTGCCAGCAGTTTCCTCGTTGGGGGGAACTATGGCTACACCTTC
>TRBV6-5|TRBD2|NA|TRBJ2-2
CASSYLGGSGLGELFF
TGTGCCAGCAGTTACCTCGGCGGGAGCGGGCTCGGGGAGCTGTTTTTT
>TRBV10-2|NA|NA|TRBJ2-7
CASSGRGPEFEQYF
TGCGCCAGCAGTGGGCGGGGTCCCGAATTCGAGCAGTACTTC
>TRBV29-1|NA|NA|TRBJ2-7
CSVALDGLYEQYF
TGCAGCGTGGCCCTAGATGGGTTGTACGAGCAGTACTTC
>TRBV27|TRBD1|NA|TRBJ1-5
CASSLKGTGFSQPQHF
TGTGCCAGCAGTTTAAAAGGGACAGGGTTTAGTCAGCCCCAGCATTTT
>TRBV29-1|NA|NA|TRBJ2-7
CSVGLSSYEQYF
TGCAGCGTTGGATTGAGCTCCTACGAGCAGTACTTC
>TRBV7-9|NA|NA|TRBJ1-4
CASSPRVRVDEKLFF
TGTGCCAGCAGCCCTAGAGTGCGGGTTGATGAAAAACTGTTTTTT
>TRBV6-4|TRBD2|NA|TRBJ2-1
CASSLTGGDEQFF
TGTGCCAGCAGCCTCACCGGGGGGGATGAGCAGTTCTTC
>TRBV29-1|NA|few|TRBJ2-3
CSAGGRGGKDTQYF
TGCAGCGCAGGGGGGCGGGGTGGCAAAGATACGCAGTATTTT
>TRBV30|TRBD2|NA|TRBJ2-3
CAWELAGGQKDTQYF
TGTGCCTGGGAGCTAGCGGGAGGGCAGAAAGATACGCAGTATTTT
>TRBV19|TRBD1|few|TRBJ1-1
CASSIDSGRGFAEAFF
TGTGCCAGTAGTATAGATTCTGGCAGGGGGTTCGCTGAAGCTTTCTTT
>TRBV2|NA|NA|TRBJ2-2
CASTRNPSGELFF
TGTGCCAGCACCAGGAATCCGTCCGGGGAGCTGTTTTTT
>TRBV28|TRBD2|once|TRBJ2-2
CASSPAGGERELFF
TGTGCCAGCAGTCCAGCTGGGGGGGAGCGGGAGCTGTTTTTT
>TRBV27|TRBD1|NA|TRBJ2-7
CASSLKGTGHYEQYF
TGTGCCAGCAGTTTAAAGGGGACAGGACATTACGAGCAGTACTTC